The sequence of this T cell receptor beta chain was determined in a study of blood T cells in healthy people across ages (dated by TCRdb to about 2015). With respect to the entire study: Template switching captured roughly one uniquely barcoded TCR beta cDNA molecule per two T cells in model experiments. The study measured age-related changes in TCR beta repertoire diversity using deep sequencing normalized with unique cDNA molecular identifiers. The donors were divided into four age groups: young (average around 16 years), middle-aged (under 40), aged (roughly 66) and long-lived (82). To avoid experimental bias, donors of different ages were randomly spread across the sequencing lanes. For two donors (one aged 18 to 30 and one aged 80 or older), the study analyzed two additional independent replicas of 1 million unique cDNA reads from the same blood draw.

Receptors were amplified or captured by 5' RACE. The run used an Illumina HiSeq 2500. The second PCR ran for about 6 to 12 cycles and used a J-beta primer mix along with a sample-barcoded 5' primer. A unique molecular identifier was introduced onto each TCR beta cDNA molecule by a template-switch 5' adaptor carrying 12 random nucleotides. At least 2.5 million CDR3-containing paired-end reads were obtained from each sample. All of the RNA was converted into first-strand cDNA using the Mint cDNA synthesis kit, with a TRBC-specific oligonucleotide serving as the primer. All cDNA was treated with uracil-DNA glycosylase and then went through a first 18-cycle PCR with the universal primers M1SS and BC2_uni_R. The authors' analysis ran thus. Each sample was normalized by randomly selecting 1 million high-quality reads, each carrying a distinct molecular identifier. Instead of being binned into consensus sequences, reads that shared molecular identifiers were thrown out. MiTCR, with a Q25 quality threshold and the strictest error-elimination algorithm, was used for CDR3 identification, clonotype clustering and error correction. A nonparametric unseen species model with Euler transformation was used to estimate a lower bound on total TCR beta diversity. Using fastp at Q25 and MiXCR, TCRdb reprocessed the public reads and kept productive beta chains. When rows share a CDR3 protein, they turn into one entry using the most common DNA and genes. The V and J calls were not made by the authors but by TCRdb's processing. For this sample the table gives approximately 670,000 distinct CDR3 sequences, of which over 40% were detected only once. The ten largest clonotypes hold approximately 29% of the sample.

The paper as a whole reports these results and caveats: Compared with the aged group, the long-lived group had more naive CD4+ T cells, fewer expanded clones and increased TCR diversity, a pattern suggesting age selection. Estimates of total diversity based on one million sequenced T cells were regarded as lower bounds and as underestimates. As age increased, observed TCR beta diversity per million T cells dropped in a roughly linear way, and a significant reduction was already evident by age 40. Bulk unsorted PBMC profiling prevented conclusive comparison of naive and antigen-experienced compartments. The percentage of naive T cells measured by flow cytometry correlated strongly with observed TCR beta diversity. Donor CMV infection status was unknown, potentially confounding age-related changes in expanded clonotypes.

Systemically healthy Caucasian individuals from Russia, 35 to 50 in total and aged about 6 to 100 years, were included as donors. Around 9.9 milliliters of peripheral blood were collected from each donor into EDTA-treated Vacutainer tubes. PBMCs were isolated by Ficoll-Paque density-gradient centrifugation, with at least 7 million obtained per sample. Trizol reagent was used to extract total RNA from the PBMCs, yielding at least 5.5 micrograms per sample. Naive CD45RAhigh/CD27high T cell percentages were measured by flow cytometry on a PBMC aliquot from every donor. This clonotype was found a few times. No antigen is known for it. The record has no base qualities; no much larger clone is one base away. Sample: blood. This TCR came from a man older than 75 in good health.

The sequenced DNA: TGCGCCAGCAGCCAAGTAGGATCGTTTCTACAGCAGTACTTC. Protein translation: CASSQVGSFLQQYF. The rearranged chain carries TRBV4-1 and TRBJ2-7; too little of a D gene remains to name it. The germline V gene sets CDR1 to MGHRA and CDR2 to YSYEKL. There are 14 amino acids in the CDR3, from cysteine to phenylalanine inclusive. The read is trimmed to its CDR3 DNA, 42 bases read in frame from base 1. V is clipped by 1 base and J by 8 bases, and the sequence between their germline boundaries is 15 bases long.